The clone carrying this T cell receptor beta chain was detected many times. Its antigen is undetermined. The investigators amplified TCR beta CDR3 regions from RNA transcripts. HTBI primers were used for first-round RT-PCR of the TCR CDR3. In TCRdb, the multiplex PCR reads were re-called with MiXCR into one record per CDR3 protein. The table records hundreds of thousands of distinct CDR3 sequences, under 20% of them present only once. The sample comes from a study of T cells in Graves' hyperthyroidism and ophthalmopathy. Regarding the study as a whole: A 13 V-J model separated ophthalmopathy from stable hyperthyroidism. Peripheral blood also featured most of the thyroid clonotypes expanded above 0.001.

CDR3 length: 14 residues. Germline V CDR1 and CDR2: SGHAT, FQNNGV. V was trimmed by 7 bases and J by 0 bases, leaving 10 bases between them. Hyperthyroidism had been newly diagnosed in patients aged 18 to 65, and its duration was under 2 months. Sequences were obtained from blood. This TCR came from a woman in her 30s with Graves' hyperthyroidism. V is TRBV11-2 and J is TRBJ2-1; D perhaps matches TRBD1 (6 bases). The CDR3 loop is CASILGGSYNEQFF. CDR3 nucleotide sequence: TGTGCCAGCATACTAGGGGGCTCCTACAATGAGCAGTTCTTC.